This passage covers 8 T cell receptor beta chains from one sample sequenced in a study of blood T cell repertoires in COVID-19. Libraries were prepared by immunoSEQ multiplex PCR; TCRdb keeps only in-frame clonotypes and omits some of them. The data show approximately 100,000 clones, approximately 88% seen once. The sample was peripheral blood. All receptors derive from a human donor in a cohort sampled during active COVID-19.

The chain couples TRBV9 to TRBJ2-5, with no clear D. This CDR3 comprises 14 residues. The ends were cut back, 0 bases at V and 5 bases at J, with 11 bases in the middle. CDR1 SGDLS and CDR2 YYNGEE come from the germline V gene. As DNA, the CDR3 is TGTGCCAGCAGCGTAGAGATTAGCTTGGAGACCCAGTACTTC. Protein product: CASSVEISLETQYF.

J is TRBJ2-1 and V is TRBV9, with D possibly being TRBD2 (6 bases). The CDR3 is 16 residues long. CDR1 is SGDLS, CDR2 YYNGEE, per germline. The V and J ends lost 4 bases and 3 bases respectively, with 17 bases between them. The CDR3 DNA reads TGTGCCAGCAGCCCTCGACTAGGGCGGGGCTACAATGAGCAGTTCTTC. This translates into CASSPRLGRGYNEQFF.

The chain uses TRBV11-2 and TRBJ1-1; 9 bases map to TRBD1. The CDR3 is 17 residues long. The germline V gene has CDR1 SGHAT and CDR2 FQNNGV. Trimming removed 7 bases from V and 1 base from J; junction bases left unmatched: 13. The CDR3 loop reads CASTNNRGLRGNTEAFF. Here the CDR3 DNA reads TGTGCCAGCACCAATAACAGGGGGCTTAGGGGGAACACTGAAGCTTTCTTT.

The genes are TRBV6-5 and TRBJ1-4; 7 bases line up with TRBD1. The CDR3 consists of 13 residues. The trim removed 8 bases at V and 7 bases at J, leaving 7 bases unmatched. CDR1 and CDR2 (germline): MNHEY, SVGAGI. The CDR3 region is CASFRGLGEKLFF. The CDR3 DNA sequence: TGTGCCAGCTTTAGGGGGCTTGGTGAAAAACTGTTTTTT.

V and J are TRBV7-9 and TRBJ1-6; TRBD1 matches 9 bases. After removal of 1 base from V and 10 bases from J, the junction contained 2 bases not matched to a gene. This CDR3 has 14 residues. Germline CDR1 SEHNR, CDR2 FQNEAQ (reference sequence). The CDR3 coding sequence is TGTGCCAGCAGCTTAGGGACAGGGGTATCACCCCTCCACTTT. Protein product: CASSLGTGVSPLHF.

The chain couples TRBV27 to TRBJ2-2; 7 nucleotides align to TRBD1. Trimming removed 10 bases from V and 0 bases from J; junction bases left unmatched: 5. The CDR3 runs 14 residues. The germline V gene encodes CDR1 MNHEY and CDR2 SMNVEV (reference sequence). The CDR3 spells CATRQGSNTGELFF. In DNA, the CDR3 is TGTGCCACCAGACAGGGATCGAACACCGGGGAGCTGTTTTTT.

The V call is TRBV9, the J call TRBJ1-3; no firm D call. CDR3 length: 14 amino acids. The V and J ends lost 6 bases and 5 bases respectively, with 15 bases between them. Germline values: CDR1 SGDLS, CDR2 YYNGEE. The CDR3 sequence: CASNRNGERNTIYF. The DNA of the CDR3 is TGTGCCAGCAACCGTAACGGGGAGAGAAACACCATATATTTT. The variable domain in full, completed from reference TRBV9 and TRBJ1-3, reads DSGVTQTPKHLITATGQRVTLRCSPRSGDLSVYWYQQSLDQGLQFLIQYYNGEERAKGNILERFSAQQFPDLHSELNLSSLELGDSALYFCASNRNGERNTIYFGEGSWLTVV.

The J gene is TRBJ2-5, the V gene TRBV5-1; no clear D gene. This CDR3 is built from 13 residues. Trimming took off 1 base at V and 4 bases at J, with 8 bases between the two ends. Germline CDR1 SGHRS, CDR2 YFSETQ. CDR3 bases: TGCGCCAGCAGCTTGCGATTCGGAGAGACCCAGTACTTC. It translates to CASSLRFGETQYF.